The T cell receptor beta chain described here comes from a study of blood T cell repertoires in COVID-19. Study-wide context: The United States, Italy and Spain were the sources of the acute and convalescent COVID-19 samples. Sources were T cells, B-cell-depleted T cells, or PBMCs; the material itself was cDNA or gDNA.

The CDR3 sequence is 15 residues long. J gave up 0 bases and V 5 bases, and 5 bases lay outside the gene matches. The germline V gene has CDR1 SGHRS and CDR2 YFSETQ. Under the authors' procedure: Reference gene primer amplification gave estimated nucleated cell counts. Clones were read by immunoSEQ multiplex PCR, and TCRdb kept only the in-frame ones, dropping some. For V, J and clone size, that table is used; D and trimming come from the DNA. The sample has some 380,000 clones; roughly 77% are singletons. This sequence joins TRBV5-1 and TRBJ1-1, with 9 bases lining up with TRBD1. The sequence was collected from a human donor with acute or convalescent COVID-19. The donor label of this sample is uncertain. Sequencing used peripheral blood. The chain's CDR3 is CASSARQGVNTEAFF. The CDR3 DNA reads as TGCGCCAGCAGTGCAAGACAGGGGGTGAACACTGAAGCTTTCTTT. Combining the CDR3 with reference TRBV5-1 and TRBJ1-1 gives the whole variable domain KAGVTQTPRYLIKTRGQQVTLSCSPISGHRSVSWYQQTPGQGLQFLFEYFSETQRNKGNFPGRFSGRQFSNSRSEMNVSTLELGDSALYLCASSARQGVNTEAFFGQGTRLTVV.